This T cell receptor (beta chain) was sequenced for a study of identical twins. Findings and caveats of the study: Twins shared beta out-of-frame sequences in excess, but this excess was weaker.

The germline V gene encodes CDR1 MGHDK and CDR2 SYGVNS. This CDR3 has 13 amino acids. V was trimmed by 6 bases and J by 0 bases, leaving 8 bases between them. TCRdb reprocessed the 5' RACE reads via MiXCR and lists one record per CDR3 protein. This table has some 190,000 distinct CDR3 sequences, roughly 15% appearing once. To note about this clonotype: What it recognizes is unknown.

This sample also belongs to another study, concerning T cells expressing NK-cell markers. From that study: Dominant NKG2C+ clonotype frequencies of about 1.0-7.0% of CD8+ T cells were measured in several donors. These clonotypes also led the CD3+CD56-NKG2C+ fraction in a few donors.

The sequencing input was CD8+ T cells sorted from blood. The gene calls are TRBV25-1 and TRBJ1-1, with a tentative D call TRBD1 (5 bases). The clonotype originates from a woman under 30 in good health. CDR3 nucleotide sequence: TGTGCCAGCAGAGACAGATTGAACACTGAAGCTTTCTTT. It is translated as CASRDRLNTEAFF.